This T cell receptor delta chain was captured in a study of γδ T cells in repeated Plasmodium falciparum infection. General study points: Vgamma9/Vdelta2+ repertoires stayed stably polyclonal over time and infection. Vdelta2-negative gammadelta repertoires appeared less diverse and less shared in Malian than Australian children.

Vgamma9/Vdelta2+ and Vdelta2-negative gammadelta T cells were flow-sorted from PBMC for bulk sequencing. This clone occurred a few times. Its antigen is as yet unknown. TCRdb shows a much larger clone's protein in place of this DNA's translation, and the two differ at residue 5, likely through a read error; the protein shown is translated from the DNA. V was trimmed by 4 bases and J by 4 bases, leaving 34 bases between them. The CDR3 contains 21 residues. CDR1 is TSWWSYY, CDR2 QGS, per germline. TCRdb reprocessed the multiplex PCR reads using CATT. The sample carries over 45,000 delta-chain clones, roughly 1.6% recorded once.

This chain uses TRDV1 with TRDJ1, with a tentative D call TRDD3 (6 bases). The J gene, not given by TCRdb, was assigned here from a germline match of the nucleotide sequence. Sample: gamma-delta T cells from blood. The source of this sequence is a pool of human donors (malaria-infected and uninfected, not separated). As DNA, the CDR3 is TGTGCTCTTGGGGGACTCGGTCTTAGGACCGTGGGGATTAGTTTTAGCGATAAACTCATCTTT. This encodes CALGGLGLRTVGISFSDKLIF.